This T cell receptor beta chain comes out of a study of response to subunit inactivated influenza vaccine. Trimming pared 5 bases from V and 3 bases from J, leaving 14 bases between. Per germline, CDR1 SGHVS and CDR2 FNYEAQ. CDR3 length equals 14 residues. With respect to this clonotype: Its antigen remains unidentified.

Study-wide findings and caveats: The authors put forward the suggestion that each seasonal influenza vaccination may bring in only a limited number of new T cells.

In TCRdb, the RT-PCR reads were re-called with MiXCR into one record per CDR3 protein. This repertoire shows hundreds of thousands of distinct CDR3 sequences, more than 15% found once; its top ten account for 11%. This TCR came from a man aged 50 to 60 who received an inactivated influenza vaccine. This rearrangement joins TRBV7-6 to TRBJ2-7; either TRBD1 or TRBD2 may fit D (5 bases each). Sequenced here: PBMCs from blood, sampled roughly 13 days after vaccination. In nucleotides, the CDR3 is TGTGCCAGCAGCCCCGGGGCAAAGGTCTACGAGCAGTACTTC. As protein: CASSPGAKVYEQYF.